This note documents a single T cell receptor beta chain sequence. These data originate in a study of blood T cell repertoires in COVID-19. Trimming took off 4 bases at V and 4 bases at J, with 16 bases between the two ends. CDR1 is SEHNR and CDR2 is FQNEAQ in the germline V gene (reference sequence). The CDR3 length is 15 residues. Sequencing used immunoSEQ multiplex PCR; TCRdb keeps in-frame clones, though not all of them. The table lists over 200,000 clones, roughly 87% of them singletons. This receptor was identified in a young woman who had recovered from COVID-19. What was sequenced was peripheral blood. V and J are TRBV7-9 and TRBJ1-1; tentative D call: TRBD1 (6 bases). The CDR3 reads CASSYAQGPGTEAFF. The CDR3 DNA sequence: TGTGCCAGCAGCTATGCCCAGGGGCCGGGCACTGAAGCTTTCTTT.